The 26 T cell receptor beta chains below come from one sample, sequenced in a study of lymphopenia after photon versus proton radiotherapy. Assay: immunoSEQ multiplex PCR; the TCRdb copy retains only in-frame clones and omits some. The sample consists of roughly 35,000 clones, about 85% of them appearing once. The sample here was peripheral blood, taken from a patient treated with photon-based radiotherapy. These TCRs come from a man aged 50 or older with gastric cancer.

This rearrangement joins TRBV10-3 to TRBJ2-2; weak D call: TRBD2 (6 bases). The V gene's germline CDR1 is ENHRY and CDR2 SYGVKD. This CDR3 is built from 15 residues. Trimming shortened V by 10 bases and J by 5 bases, and 20 bases separated the two germline ends. The CDR3 nucleotides read TGTGCCACTGGGGACTGGAAGACCCCGACCGGGGAGCTGTTTTTT. This encodes CATGDWKTPTGELFF.

The chain combines TRBV5-4 with TRBJ1-5; D perhaps matches TRBD1 (6 bases). This CDR3 has 19 amino acids. Trimming took 4 bases from V and 0 from J, leaving 23 bases between them. CDR1 and CDR2 from the germline V gene are SGHNT and YYREEE (reference sequence). This CDR3 is CASSRGDTLRGVSNQPQHF. The CDR3 DNA follows: TGTGCCAGCAGCCGGGGGGACACCCTCCGAGGGGTTAGCAATCAGCCCCAGCATTTT.

The V and J genes are TRBV9 and TRBJ2-7; TRBD2 might be the D (5 bases). Trimming pared 3 bases from V and 6 bases from J, leaving 7 bases between. The CDR3 covers 11 residues. The V gene's germline CDR1 is SGDLS and CDR2 YYNGEE. The CDR3 bases are TGTGCCAGCAGCGACGGGGTCGAGCAGTACTTC. Its protein product is CASSDGVEQYF.

This chain connects TRBV2 to TRBJ1-4; the D is unclear. V dropped 8 bases and J dropped 6 bases, with 13 bases sitting between them. Germline V lookup: CDR1 SNHLY, CDR2 FYNNEI. This CDR3 spans 13 amino acids. The CDR3 nucleotides read TGTGCCAGCGGCCCGGGCGAGTATGAAAAACTGTTTTTT. Protein product: CASGPGEYEKLFF.

The chain uses TRBV7-2 and TRBJ2-1; a weak D match, TRBD2 (6 bases). This CDR3 is built from 13 residues. V shed 2 bases and J shed 7 bases, with 9 bases lying between them. Germline assignment: CDR1 SGHTA and CDR2 FQGNSA. As DNA, the CDR3 is TGTGCCAGCAGCTTATTTCGGGGGAATGAGCAGTTCTTC. This translates into CASSLFRGNEQFF. Drawing the rest from reference TRBV7-2 and TRBJ2-1, the complete variable domain is GAGVSQSPSNKVTEKGKDVELRCDPISGHTALYWYRQSLGQGLEFLIYFQGNSAPDKSGLPSDRFSAERTGGSVSTLTIQRTQQEDSAVYLCASSLFRGNEQFFGPGTRLTVL.

The CDR3 nucleotides read TGCGCCAGCAGCCCAGGGTTGATTGGGGGAGGTGAGCAGTTCTTC. Translating it yields CASSPGLIGGGEQFF. The gene calls are TRBV4-1 and TRBJ2-1, with D perhaps matching TRBD2 (6 bases). Germline V CDR1 and CDR2: MGHRA, YSYEKL. V dropped 4 bases and J dropped 9 bases, with 19 bases sitting between them. The CDR3 consists of 15 residues.

The chain couples TRBV18 to TRBJ2-5, with D perhaps matching TRBD1 or TRBD2 (5 bases each). V was trimmed by 2 bases and J by 3 bases, leaving 16 bases between them. This CDR3 is built from 16 residues. Per the germline V gene, CDR1 is KGHSH and CDR2 is LQKENI. In DNA form, the CDR3 reads TGTGCCAGCTCACCAAACGTCCGGGGCCAGGAAGAGACCCAGTACTTC. The encoded protein is CASSPNVRGQEETQYF. The full variable domain, with the rest looked up from reference TRBV18 and TRBJ2-5, is NAGVMQNPRHLVRRRGQEARLRCSPMKGHSHVYWYRQLPEEGLKFMVYLQKENIIDESGMPKERFSAEFPKEGPSILRIQQVVRGDSAAYFCASSPNVRGQEETQYFGPGTRLLVL.

J is TRBJ1-3 and V is TRBV19; D is uncertain. V dropped 1 base and J dropped 4 bases, with 5 bases sitting between them. Per the germline V gene, CDR1 is LNHDA and CDR2 is SQIVND (reference sequence). The CDR3 has 13 residues. CDR3 bases: TGTGCCAGTAGTATAGTGCGGGGAAACACCATATATTTT. This sequence encodes CASSIVRGNTIYF.

The rearrangement joins TRBV10-3 to TRBJ2-7; the D gene is possibly TRBD2 (6 bases). The length of the CDR3 is 15 residues. Trimming took 3 bases from V and 3 from J, leaving 15 bases between them. Per the germline V gene, CDR1 is ENHRY and CDR2 is SYGVKD. DNA of the CDR3: TGTGCCATCAGTGATACGGGCGGGAACAACTACGAGCAGTACTTC. It translates to CAISDTGGNNYEQYF.

The rearrangement links TRBV19 to TRBJ1-2; the D gene is possibly TRBD1 (6 bases). The V gene's germline CDR1 is LNHDA and CDR2 SQIVND (reference sequence). V was cut by 6 bases and J by 0 bases, with 14 bases left in between. The CDR3 is 15 amino acids. The CDR3 spells CASRGGFGTNYGYTF. DNA of the CDR3: TGTGCCAGTAGAGGGGGGTTCGGAACTAACTATGGCTACACCTTC.

The CDR3 bases are TGCGCCAGCAGCCAAGCTCCGGACAGTCGATACGAGCAGTACTTC. Its translation is CASSQAPDSRYEQYF. This chain joins TRBV4-1 and TRBJ2-7; D perhaps matches TRBD1 (6 bases). CDR1 is MGHRA, CDR2 YSYEKL, per germline. V lost 1 base, J lost 4 bases, and 14 bases lay in between. The CDR3 is made up of 15 amino acids.

This clone is a singleton in its sample. The CDR3 region is CASSGLAGVVEQYF. CDR3 bases: TGCGCCAGCAGTGGACTAGCGGGAGTTGTCGAGCAGTACTTC. The rearrangement joins TRBV10-2 to TRBJ2-7; 12 positions match TRBD2. The CDR3 runs to 14 residues. Germline V gene sequence: CDR1 WSHSY, CDR2 SAAADI. V lost 4 bases to trimming and J lost 6 bases; unmatched junction nucleotides: 4.

The chain carries TRBV7-3 and TRBJ2-3; D might be TRBD2 (5 bases). This CDR3 has 12 residues. Germline CDR1 SGHTA, CDR2 FQGTGA. Deletions cut 5 bases from V and 6 bases from J, with 9 bases between. CDR3 in DNA: TGTGCCAGCAGCCAGTCGGGGGATACGCAGTATTTT. Amino acids: CASSQSGDTQYF.

This clone was observed a handful of times. The genes are TRBV15 and TRBJ1-5; unclear D gene. Germline loops: CDR1 LNHNV, CDR2 YYDKDF (reference sequence). The CDR3 consists of 12 residues. Trimming removed 7 bases from V and 7 bases from J, with 11 bases in between. CDR3: CATKVGEQPQHF. The CDR3 nucleotides are TGTGCCACCAAGGTGGGTGAGCAGCCCCAGCATTTT.

The CDR3 DNA follows: TGTGCCAGCAGCGTAGGTCTCCCCTCCTACAATGAGCAGTTCTTC. This gives the protein CASSVGLPSYNEQFF. This chain connects TRBV9 to TRBJ2-1; D gene unclear. CDR3 size: 15 residues. The germline V gene has CDR1 SGDLS and CDR2 YYNGEE. The germline V and J ends were trimmed by 0 bases and 0 bases, with 7 bases remaining between them.

The V gene is TRBV6-5, the J gene TRBJ2-7, with D possibly matching TRBD1 (5 bases). Germline CDR1 reads MNHEY; CDR2 reads SVGAGI. This CDR3 is built from 12 residues. The germline V and J ends were trimmed by 6 bases and 7 bases, with 13 bases remaining between them. CDR3 sequence: CASSPRAGEQYF. The CDR3 bases are TGTGCCAGCAGCCCCAGGGCAGGAGAGCAGTACTTC.

The V gene is TRBV6-4, the J gene TRBJ2-2; 12 bases fit TRBD2. This CDR3 has 18 amino acids. The J segment lost 2 bases and the V segment lost 0 bases, leaving 4 bases of the junction unmatched. From germline, CDR1 is MRHNA and CDR2 SNTAGT. CDR3 in amino acids: CASSDSASGRVNTGELFF. In DNA form, the CDR3 reads TGTGCCAGCAGTGACTCGGCTAGCGGGAGGGTAAACACCGGGGAGCTGTTTTTT.

This clone was observed once. This chain links TRBV10-3 with TRBJ2-2; D assignment may be TRBD1 or TRBD2 (5 bases each). The germline V gene has CDR1 ENHRY and CDR2 SYGVKD. The CDR3 runs to 14 residues. V lost 6 bases to trimming and J lost 8 bases, with 16 bases between them. The CDR3 is CAIRSDGARGELFF. CDR3 nucleotides: TGTGCCATCAGATCCGACGGGGCAAGGGGGGAGCTGTTTTTT.

V gene TRBV2 combines with J gene TRBJ2-3; 9 bases are a match to TRBD1. With 1 base clipped from V and 5 bases from J, the junction kept 13 bases outside the gene matches. The CDR3 runs 18 residues. CDR1 is SNHLY, CDR2 FYNNEI, per germline. CDR3 nucleotide sequence: TGTGCCAGCAGTGAAGTCGGTTGGGGACAGGGTCGGGAAGATACGCAGTATTTT. It is translated as CASSEVGWGQGREDTQYF. The variable domain in full, completed from reference TRBV2 and TRBJ2-3, reads EPEVTQTPSHQVTQMGQEVILRCVPISNHLYFYWYRQILGQKVEFLVSFYNNEISEKSEIFDDQFSVERPDGSNFTLKIRSTKLEDSAMYFCASSEVGWGQGREDTQYFGPGTRLTVL.

CDR3 sequence reads: CASSPGGNGKLFF. In DNA, the CDR3 is TGTGCCAGCTCACCAGGGGGTAACGGAAAACTGTTTTTT. The J gene is TRBJ1-4, the V gene TRBV18, with a tentative D call TRBD1 (5 bases). V was shortened by 2 bases and J by 10 bases, with 11 bases between the two germline ends. The CDR3 is made up of 13 amino acids. Germline CDR1 and CDR2: KGHSH and LQKENI.

This chain connects TRBV6-1 to TRBJ1-4, with 8 bases identical to TRBD1. V lost 7 bases and J lost 7; bases outside the gene matches: 8. The germline CDR1 and CDR2 sequences are MNHNS and SASEGT. The CDR3 sequence is 14 residues long. CDR3 sequence (DNA): TGTGCCAGCACCGTTGACAGGGGAGGTGAAAAACTGTTTTTT. This encodes CASTVDRGGEKLFF.

This clone occurred once. CDR3 region: CASSSQALAGDREQYF. Written as DNA, the CDR3 is TGTGCCAGCAGCTCCCAGGCACTAGCGGGAGATAGGGAGCAGTACTTC. V and J are TRBV7-2 and TRBJ2-7; TRBD2 agrees at 11 bases. The CDR3 totals 16 residues. Per the germline V gene, CDR1 is SGHTA and CDR2 is FQGNSA. V was clipped by 4 bases and J by 7 bases; unmatched bases: 12.

The rearrangement joins TRBV9 to TRBJ2-2; possible D gene TRBD1, 5 bases. Trimming took off 4 bases at V and 4 bases at J, with 14 bases between the two ends. The CDR3 contains 15 residues. The germline V gene encodes CDR1 SGDLS and CDR2 YYNGEE. The CDR3 DNA sequence: TGTGCCAGCAGCTGGCAGGGCTCGTTCACCGGGGAGCTGTTTTTT. It translates to CASSWQGSFTGELFF.

The V and J genes are TRBV5-1 and TRBJ2-3; 9 nucleotides match TRBD1. The CDR3 covers 15 residues. V gave up 4 bases and J gave up 1 base; unmatched junction bases: 4. Germline assignment: CDR1 SGHRS and CDR2 YFSETQ. The CDR3 loop reads CASSTGQGGTDTQYF. The CDR3 region has the DNA TGCGCCAGCAGCACGGGACAGGGAGGCACAGATACGCAGTATTTT.

The V call is TRBV18, the J call TRBJ2-4; D not certain. Germline lookup yields CDR1 KGHSH and CDR2 LQKENI. This CDR3 contains 16 residues. The ends were cut back, 1 base at V and 0 bases at J, with 10 bases in the middle. The DNA of the CDR3 is TGTGCCAGCTCACCACAGGGATTGGGAGCCAAAAACATTCAGTACTTC. It translates to CASSPQGLGAKNIQYF.

This clone was picked up a small number of times. The CDR3 region is CASSSYLSWTSGRTTYEQFF. For the CDR3, the DNA is TGCGCCAGCAGCTCCTATTTATCGTGGACTAGCGGGAGAACTACATATGAGCAGTTCTTC. The V and J genes are TRBV5-1 and TRBJ2-1, with 13 nucleotides matching TRBD2. V lost 3 bases to trimming and J lost 8 bases; unmatched junction nucleotides: 20. The germline gives CDR1 SGHRS, CDR2 YFSETQ. The CDR3 is made up of 20 amino acids. The whole variable domain, filled in from reference TRBV5-1 and TRBJ2-1, reads KAGVTQTPRYLIKTRGQQVTLSCSPISGHRSVSWYQQTPGQGLQFLFEYFSETQRNKGNFPGRFSGRQFSNSRSEMNVSTLELGDSALYLCASSSYLSWTSGRTTYEQFFGPGTRLTVL.